Following are 10 T cell receptor beta chains from one sample sequenced in a study of T cells after yellow fever vaccination. A single record per CDR3 protein comes from TCRdb applying MiXCR to the 5' RACE reads. In the table there are approximately 300,000 distinct CDR3 sequences, 6.5% to 8.5% of which are singletons. Material: PBMCs, obtained more than 35 days after the first yellow fever vaccination. These receptor sequences come from a man between 18 and 29 years old who received the YFV17D yellow fever vaccine.

The chain is built from TRBV20-1 and TRBJ2-1; 7 bases line up with TRBD2. V lost 6 bases and J lost 5; bases outside the gene matches: 10. The CDR3 spans 14 residues. In germline, CDR1 is DFQATT, CDR2 SNEGSKA (reference sequence). CDR3 in amino acids: CSARQPAGDNEQFF. DNA for the CDR3: TGCAGTGCCCGCCAACCTGCGGGGGACAATGAGCAGTTCTTC.

This clonotype was picked up a small number of times. The rearrangement joins TRBV6-1 to TRBJ2-7, with 9 bases lining up with TRBD1. V trimming: 7 bases; J trimming: 5 bases; junction bases outside the gene matches: 12. This CDR3 is built from 15 residues. Germline V CDR1 and CDR2: MNHNS, SASEGT. This CDR3 reads CASNLDRGTLNEQYF. The CDR3 DNA reads as TGTGCCAGCAACTTAGACAGGGGGACTTTAAACGAGCAGTACTTC.

This clonotype was observed a few times. V and J are TRBV5-1 and TRBJ2-3, with no clear D. Germline V CDR1 and CDR2: SGHRS, YFSETQ. There are 13 residues in the CDR3. Trimming stripped 0 bases from V and 3 bases from J, with 5 bases between. The CDR3 DNA follows: TGCGCCAGCAGCTTGGACGGGACAGATACGCAGTATTTT. Its translation: CASSLDGTDTQYF.

The CDR3 DNA reads TGCAGTGCAATATCTACGGACAGGGGATCAGATACGCAGTATTTT. Amino acids: CSAISTDRGSDTQYF. The chain couples TRBV20-1 to TRBJ2-3; 9 bases agree with TRBD1. Looked up from germline, CDR1 is DFQATT and CDR2 is SNEGSKA (reference sequence). The CDR3 sequence is 15 residues long. V shed 6 bases, J shed 4 bases, and the junction held 11 bases outside the gene matches.

A few counts support this clonotype. The gene calls are TRBV6-6 and TRBJ1-5; D gene unclear. V gave up 4 bases and J gave up 2 bases, with 6 bases separating them. The CDR3 has 13 amino acids. Germline CDR1 MNHNY, CDR2 SVGAGI (reference sequence). The DNA of the CDR3 is TGTGCCAGCAGTTGGAGGGGCAATCAGCCCCAGCATTTT. This encodes CASSWRGNQPQHF.

There are a few counts of this clonotype. An end of the junction differs from the germline gene, which may be a read error. The chain has TRBV7-9 and TRBJ1-2, with D possibly TRBD1 on 5 matching bases. Germline V gene lookup returns CDR1 SEHNR and CDR2 FQNEAQ (reference sequence). The length of the CDR3 is 14 residues. Here the CDR3 reads CASSPHSPTDLGAF. The DNA for the CDR3 is TGTGCCAGCAGCCCACATTCCCCGACAGACCTCGGGGCCTTC.

In the case of this clonotype: The junction does not match germline at one end; this may be a read error. DNA for the CDR3: TGTGCCAGCAGCCAGGGTAGCCAAGAGACCCAGAACTTC. Translating it yields CASSQGSQETQNF. This sequence joins TRBV3-1 and TRBJ2-5; D gene unclear. This CDR3 has 13 residues. From germline, CDR1 is LGHDT and CDR2 YNNKEL (reference sequence).

This clonotype was observed a few times. The chain couples TRBV29-1 to TRBJ2-1; 7 bases are shared with TRBD2. The V gene's germline CDR1 is SQVTM and CDR2 ANQGSEA. CDR3 length: 13 residues. J was trimmed by 7 bases and V by 6 bases; bases with no gene match: 9. The CDR3 nucleotides read TGCAGCGTGCGTAGCGGGCGAGGGAATGAGCAGTTCTTC. Protein product: CSVRSGRGNEQFF.

Only one count was recorded for this clonotype. The chain employs TRBV5-1 and TRBJ2-1; D may be TRBD2 (5 bases). In germline, CDR1 is SGHRS, CDR2 YFSETQ. This CDR3 spans 12 amino acids. With 5 bases removed from V and 6 bases from J, the gap between germline ends came to 9 bases. CDR3 amino acids: CASRGTSNEQFF. The DNA for the CDR3 is TGCGCCAGCAGGGGCACTAGCAATGAGCAGTTCTTC.

This clonotype was recorded a few times. The rearrangement links TRBV2 to TRBJ2-7; possibly TRBD2 for D (5 bases). CDR3 length equals 13 residues. Germline V gene data show CDR1 as SNHLY and CDR2 as FYNNEI. V shed 5 bases and J shed 1 base, with 9 bases lying between them. CDR3 protein: CASSSRVSYEQYF. As DNA, the CDR3 is TGTGCCAGCAGTTCGAGGGTTTCCTACGAGCAGTACTTC.